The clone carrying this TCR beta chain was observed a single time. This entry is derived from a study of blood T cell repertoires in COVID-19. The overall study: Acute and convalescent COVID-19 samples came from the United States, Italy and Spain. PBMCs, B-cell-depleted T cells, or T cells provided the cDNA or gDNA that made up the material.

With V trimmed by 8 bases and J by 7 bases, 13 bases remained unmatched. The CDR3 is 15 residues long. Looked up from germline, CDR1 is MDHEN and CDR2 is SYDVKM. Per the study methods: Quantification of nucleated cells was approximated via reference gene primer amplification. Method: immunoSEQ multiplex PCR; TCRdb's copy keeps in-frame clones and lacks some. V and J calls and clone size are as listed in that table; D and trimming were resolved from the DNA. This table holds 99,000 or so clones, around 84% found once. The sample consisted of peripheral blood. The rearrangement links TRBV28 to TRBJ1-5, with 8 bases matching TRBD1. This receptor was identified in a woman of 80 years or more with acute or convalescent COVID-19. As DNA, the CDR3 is TGTGCCAGCCCCCCAGGGGGCAGGGGAGGACAGCCCCAGCATTTT. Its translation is CASPPGGRGGQPQHF.